This passage covers 32 T cell receptor beta chains from one sample sequenced in a study of CXCR3-negative and CXCR3-positive naive CD8 T cells. The TRB libraries of cDNA were built by UMI-labeled 5' RACE. TCRdb reprocessed the 5' RACE reads and reports one entry per CDR3 protein, with no DNA. The sample table includes over 100,000 distinct CDR3 sequences. The material sequenced was naive CXCR3- CD8+ T cells from blood. Subset noted: CD45RO-CCR7+CD27+CD95- naive CD8+ T cells lacking CXCR3 (TNR3-). The receptors here all came from a human donor in good health. Some clones in this sample may be carry-over from other donors' samples.

This rearrangement joins TRBV7-6 to TRBJ2-1; TCRdb gives TRBD1 as the D gene, but with no DNA this cannot be confirmed. Germline CDR1 is SGHVS and CDR2 is FNYEAQ. This CDR3 contains 15 residues. CDR3: CASSFRDNSYNEQFF.

The chain recombines TRBV4-1 with TRBJ2-7; the TCRdb D gene call, TRBD2, has no DNA to confirm it. CDR1 and CDR2 (germline): MGHRA, YSYEKL. The CDR3 spans 18 residues. This chain's CDR3 is CASSQTGLAGGYSYEQYF.

The chain combines TRBV28 with TRBJ2-7. Germline V gene lookup returns CDR1 MDHEN and CDR2 SYDVKM. The CDR3 contains 16 residues. Here the CDR3 reads CASSFGSKEISYEQYF.

V gene TRBV23-1 combines with J gene TRBJ2-2; TCRdb outputs TRBD1, but without DNA this stays unchecked. TRBV23-1 is designated an ORF whose function remains uncertain. This CDR3 has 13 amino acids. The chain's CDR3 is CAAGDRGPGELFF.

J is TRBJ2-3 and V is TRBV11-2. The CDR3 covers 12 residues. Germline CDR1 and CDR2: SGHAT and FQNNGV. CDR3 amino acids: CASSLSLDTQYF.

This chain links TRBV28 with TRBJ2-7; the TCRdb D gene call, TRBD1, has no DNA to confirm it. This CDR3 has 15 amino acids. CDR1 MDHEN and CDR2 SYDVKM come from the germline V gene. CDR3 amino acids: CASSFPGTGIIEQYF. Using reference TRBV28 and TRBJ2-7 for the parts outside the CDR3, the full variable domain is DVKVTQSSRYLVKRTGEKVFLECVQDMDHENMFWYRQDPGLGLRLIYFSYDVKMKEKGDIPEGYSVSREKKERFSLILESASTNQTSMYLCASSFPGTGIIEQYFGPGTRLTVT.

The chain employs TRBV4-3 and TRBJ1-1. Germline CDR1 LGHNA, CDR2 YSLEER. This CDR3 region has 13 residues. The CDR3 sequence is CASSQDREGEAFF.

The chain combines TRBV6-6 with TRBJ2-3; TCRdb lists TRBD1, though no DNA is available to test this call. This CDR3 has 14 amino acids. Germline values: CDR1 MNHNY, CDR2 SVGAGI (reference sequence). CDR3 amino acids: CASSAQESTDTQYF.

The rearrangement links TRBV5-4 to TRBJ2-4; TCRdb selects TRBD2, and the lack of DNA leaves this call unchecked. Per the germline V gene, CDR1 is SGHNT and CDR2 is YYREEE (reference sequence). CDR3 length equals 16 residues. The chain's CDR3 is CASSLLASGAGNIQYF. Drawing the rest from reference TRBV5-4 and TRBJ2-4, the complete variable domain is ETGVTQSPTHLIKTRGQQVTLRCSSQSGHNTVSWYQQALGQGPQFIFQYYREEENGRGNFPPRFSGLQFPNYSSELNVNALELDDSALYLCASSLLASGAGNIQYFGAGTRLSVL.

V and J are TRBV15 and TRBJ2-3; without DNA, the TCRdb call of TRBD2 cannot be checked. From germline, CDR1 is LNHNV and CDR2 YYDKDF (reference sequence). The CDR3 has 15 amino acids. The CDR3 sequence is CATSSGLTTGDTQYF.

V and J are TRBV5-1 and TRBJ2-3; the D gene TCRdb calls, TRBD1, cannot be checked with no DNA. The germline gives CDR1 SGHRS, CDR2 YFSETQ. The length of the CDR3 is 16 residues. This CDR3 is CASSPPVNRVGATQYF.

The V and J genes are TRBV9 and TRBJ1-2; TCRdb's assignment of TRBD1 cannot be checked, as there is no DNA. The CDR3 contains 14 residues. The germline V gene encodes CDR1 SGDLS and CDR2 YYNGEE. CDR3 in amino acids: CASSVGAGNYGYTF.

The chain employs TRBV12-3 or TRBV12-4 and TRBJ2-2; TCRdb proposes TRBD2, but this gene call is untestable without DNA. This CDR3 is built from 15 residues. The CDR3 loop is CASSFPSDGREELFF.

The V call is TRBV25-1, the J call TRBJ1-4. Germline V gene sequence: CDR1 MGHDK, CDR2 SYGVNS. The length of the CDR3 is 14 residues. CDR3 sequence: CAGTRPLRGEKLFF.

The CDR3 sequence is CAISESATGGKVREKLFF. The V gene is TRBV10-3, the J gene TRBJ1-4; with no DNA, the TCRdb D assignment of TRBD1 cannot be verified. Germline CDR1 reads ENHRY; CDR2 reads SYGVKD. This CDR3 is built from 18 residues.

This chain links TRBV10-3 with TRBJ2-1. The germline V gene has CDR1 ENHRY and CDR2 SYGVKD. This CDR3 comprises 14 residues. The CDR3 here is CAIRTSESYNEQFF.

CDR3 in amino acids: CSALTGIPANYGYTF. This chain uses TRBV20-1 with TRBJ1-2; the D call of TRBD1 rests on TCRdb alone, since no DNA is present to check it. Per the germline V gene, CDR1 is DFQATT and CDR2 is SNEGSKA (reference sequence). This CDR3 region has 15 residues.

This rearrangement joins TRBV9 to TRBJ1-1. The CDR3 is 14 amino acids. CDR1 is SGDLS and CDR2 is YYNGEE in the germline V gene. CDR3 sequence reads: CASSVAGGGPEAFF.

This chain joins TRBV5-6 and TRBJ2-5; absent DNA, TCRdb's TRBD1 call cannot be checked. Germline CDR1 reads SGHDT; CDR2 reads YYEEEE. The CDR3 has 12 amino acids. CDR3 amino acids: CASSSPGETQYF.

The rearrangement uses TRBV7-9 and TRBJ2-7. Germline CDR1 and CDR2: SEHNR and FQNEAQ (reference sequence). CDR3 length: 13 amino acids. The CDR3 loop is CASSLVSPYEQYF.

This rearrangement joins TRBV6-2 or TRBV6-3 to TRBJ2-2; checking the TCRdb D call of TRBD1 is not possible without DNA. Germline V lookup: CDR1 MNHEY, CDR2 SVGEGT. The CDR3 sequence is 15 residues long. This CDR3 is CASRGDRANTGELFF.

The CDR3 protein is CASSLVGLSNTGELFF. The V and J genes are TRBV7-3 and TRBJ2-2. Germline V CDR1 and CDR2: SGHTA, FQGTGA. The CDR3 loop spans 16 amino acids.

The V and J genes are TRBV6-6 and TRBJ2-7; as DNA is missing, the TRBD1 call by TCRdb cannot be tested. This CDR3 has 17 amino acids. The germline CDR1 and CDR2 sequences are MNHNY and SVGAGI (reference sequence). This CDR3 reads CASTSSEDSLNFYEQYF.

The chain links TRBV11-2 to TRBJ1-1; TCRdb picks TRBD1, but there is no DNA to check that call. CDR3 length: 16 residues. Germline assignment: CDR1 SGHAT and CDR2 FQNNGV. CDR3: CASSTTGGTGNIEAFF.

V gene TRBV11-3 combines with J gene TRBJ2-1; as DNA is missing, the TRBD2 call by TCRdb cannot be tested. This CDR3 has 14 residues. CDR1 SGHNT and CDR2 YENEEA come from the germline V gene. The CDR3 reads CASSLYPANNEQFF.

CDR3 protein: CSVEDNRGASYF. The chain is built from TRBV29-1 and TRBJ2-1; TCRdb picks TRBD1, but there is no DNA to check that call. This CDR3 contains 12 residues. Germline-derived CDR1 and CDR2 are SQVTM and ANQGSEA.

The chain couples TRBV28 to TRBJ2-3; checking the TCRdb D call of TRBD1 is not possible without DNA. CDR1 is MDHEN and CDR2 is SYDVKM in the germline V gene. The CDR3 totals 15 residues. The CDR3 reads CASSQGQLYTDTQYF.

V gene TRBV29-1 combines with J gene TRBJ2-1; TCRdb selects TRBD2, and the lack of DNA leaves this call unchecked. Per germline, CDR1 SQVTM and CDR2 ANQGSEA. CDR3 length: 15 residues. The CDR3 spells CSVVPSGGSYNEQFF.

The chain uses TRBV28 and TRBJ2-5; the TRBD1 assignment by TCRdb is unverifiable without DNA. The CDR3 is 17 residues long. CDR1 is MDHEN and CDR2 is SYDVKM in the germline V gene. The CDR3 spells CASINFSRGQPEETQYF.

The rearrangement links TRBV12-3 or TRBV12-4 to TRBJ2-1; TCRdb proposes TRBD1, but this gene call is untestable without DNA. This CDR3 contains 17 residues. CDR3 sequence: CASSFPGGTGTYNEQFF.

The chain recombines TRBV4-3 with TRBJ2-2; lacking DNA, the TRBD1 call made by TCRdb goes unchecked. Germline V gene data show CDR1 as LGHNA and CDR2 as YSLEER. The CDR3 sequence is 16 residues long. This chain's CDR3 is CASSQSGTVNTGELFF.

The rearrangement links TRBV7-9 to TRBJ1-3. CDR1 and CDR2 from the germline V gene are SEHNR and FQNEAQ (reference sequence). The length of the CDR3 is 16 residues. The CDR3 reads CASSLGVQGSGNTIYF.